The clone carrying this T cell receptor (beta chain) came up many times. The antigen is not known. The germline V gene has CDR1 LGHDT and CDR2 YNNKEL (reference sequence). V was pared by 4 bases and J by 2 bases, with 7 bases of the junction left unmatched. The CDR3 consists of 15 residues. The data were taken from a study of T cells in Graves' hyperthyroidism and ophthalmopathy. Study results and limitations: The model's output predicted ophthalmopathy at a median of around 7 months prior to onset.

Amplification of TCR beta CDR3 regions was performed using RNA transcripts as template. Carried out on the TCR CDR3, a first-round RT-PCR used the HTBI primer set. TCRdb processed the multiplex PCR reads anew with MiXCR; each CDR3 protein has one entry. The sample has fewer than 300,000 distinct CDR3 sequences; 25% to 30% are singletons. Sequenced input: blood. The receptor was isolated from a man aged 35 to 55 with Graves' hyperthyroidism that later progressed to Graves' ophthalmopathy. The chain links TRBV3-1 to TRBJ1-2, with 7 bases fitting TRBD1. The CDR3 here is CASSLGQSLNYGYTF. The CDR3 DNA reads TGTGCCAGCAGCCTGGGACAGTCCCTAAACTATGGCTACACCTTC.